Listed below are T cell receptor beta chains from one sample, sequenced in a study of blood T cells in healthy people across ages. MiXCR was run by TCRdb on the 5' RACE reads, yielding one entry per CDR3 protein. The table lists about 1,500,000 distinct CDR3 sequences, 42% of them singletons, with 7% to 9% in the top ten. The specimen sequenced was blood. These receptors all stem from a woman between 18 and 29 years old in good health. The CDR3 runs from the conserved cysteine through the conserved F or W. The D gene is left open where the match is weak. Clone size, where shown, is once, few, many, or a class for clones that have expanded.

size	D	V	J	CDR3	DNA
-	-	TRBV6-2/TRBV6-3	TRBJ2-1	CASSPLTGAHNEQFF	TGTGCCAGCAGTCCCCTAACGGGGGCCCACAATGAGCAGTTCTTC
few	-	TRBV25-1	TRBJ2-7	CASSEGPMSSYEQYF	TGTGCCAGCAGTGAGGGACCCATGAGCTCCTACGAGCAGTACTTC
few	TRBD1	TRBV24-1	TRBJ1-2	CATSAGQAGYTF	TGTGCCACCAGTGCTGGACAGGCTGGCTACACCTTC
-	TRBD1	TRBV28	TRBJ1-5	CASRTGTDNPPQHF	TGTGCCAGCAGGACCGGGACAGACAATCCGCCCCAGCATTTT
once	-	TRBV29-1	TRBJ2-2	CSVVKTGNTGELFF	TGCAGCGTAGTAAAGACAGGGAACACCGGGGAGCTGTTTTTT
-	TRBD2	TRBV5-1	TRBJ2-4	CASSLEVGLVAKNIQYF	TGCGCCAGCAGCTTGGAGGTCGGACTAGTGGCCAAAAACATTCAGTACTTC
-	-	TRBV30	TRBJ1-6	CAWSQGNSPLHF	TGTGCCTGGAGTCAAGGGAATTCACCCCTCCACTTT
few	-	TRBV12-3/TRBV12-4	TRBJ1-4	CASSSDPGVEKLFF	TGTGCCAGCAGTTCGGACCCCGGAGTAGAAAAACTGTTTTTT
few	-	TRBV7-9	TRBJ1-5	CASSLAGFNQPQHF	TGTGCCAGCAGCTTAGCCGGTTTCAATCAGCCCCAGCATTTT
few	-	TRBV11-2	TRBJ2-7	CASSSLTRDVYEQYF	TGTGCCAGCAGCTCGCTAACCCGGGACGTCTACGAGCAGTACTTC
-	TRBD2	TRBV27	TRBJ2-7	CASSSSPSGSYEQYF	TGTGCCAGCAGTTCGTCTCCTAGCGGGAGTTACGAGCAGTACTTC
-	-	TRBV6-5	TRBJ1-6	CASSYGGPLHNSPLHF	TGTGCCAGCAGTTACGGGGGCCCCCTCCATAATTCACCCCTCCACTTT
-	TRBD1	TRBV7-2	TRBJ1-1	CASRDRGQSTEAFF	TGTGCCAGCAGGGACAGGGGGCAGTCCACTGAAGCTTTCTTT
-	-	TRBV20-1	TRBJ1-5	CSAKSKGYIIGSNQPQHF	TGTAGTGCAAAATCAAAGGGGTATATAATAGGGAGCAATCAGCCCCAGCATTTT
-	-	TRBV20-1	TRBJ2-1	CSARALAATYNEQFF	TGCAGTGCTAGGGCCTTAGCGGCCACCTATAATGAGCAGTTCTTC
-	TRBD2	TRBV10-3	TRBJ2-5	CAISGTSGGYNEQYF	TGTGCCATCAGCGGGACTAGCGGGGGTTACAATGAGCAGTACTTC
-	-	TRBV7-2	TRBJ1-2	CASSEGHNNYGYTF	TGTGCCAGCAGCGAAGGACATAATAACTATGGCTACACCTTC
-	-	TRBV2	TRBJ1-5	CASSELGLGNQPQHF	TGTGCCAGCAGTGAATTAGGGTTGGGCAATCAGCCCCAGCATTTT
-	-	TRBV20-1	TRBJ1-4	CSARTTSNEKLFF	TGCAGTGCTAGAACTACGTCTAATGAAAAACTGTTTTTT
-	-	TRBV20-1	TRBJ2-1	CSARAPGDSYNEQFF	TGCAGTGCTAGAGCCCCAGGTGACTCCTACAATGAGCAGTTCTTC
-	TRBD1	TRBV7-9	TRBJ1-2	CASSDTGANPYGYTF	TGTGCCAGCAGCGATACAGGGGCCAACCCTTATGGCTACACCTTC
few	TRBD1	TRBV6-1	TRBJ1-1	CASTTGKEVAEAFF	TGTGCCAGCACGACAGGGAAAGAGGTCGCTGAAGCTTTCTTT
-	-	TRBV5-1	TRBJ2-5	CASTLGGRKQYF	TGCGCCAGCACCTTAGGGGGGAGAAAGCAGTACTTC
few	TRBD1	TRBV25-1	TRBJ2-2	CASSETGTTGELFF	TGTGCCAGCAGTGAGACAGGGACCACCGGGGAGCTGTTTTTT
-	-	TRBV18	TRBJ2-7	CASSRPHEGPYEQYF	TGTGCCAGCTCACGACCCCACGAGGGGCCCTACGAGCAGTACTTC
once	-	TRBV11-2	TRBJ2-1	CASSSTGGKQFF	TGTGCCAGCAGCTCAACTGGGGGAAAGCAGTTCTTC
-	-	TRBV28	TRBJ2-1	CARRLQGFSYNEQFF	TGTGCCAGGCGGTTACAGGGATTCTCCTACAATGAGCAGTTCTTC
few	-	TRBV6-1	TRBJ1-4	CASGTGNEKLFF	TGTGCCAGCGGAACAGGGAATGAAAAACTGTTTTTT
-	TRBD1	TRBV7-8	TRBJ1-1	CASSLRGQGALKTEAFF	TGTGCCAGCAGCTTACGGGGACAGGGGGCGCTGAAAACTGAAGCTTTCTTT
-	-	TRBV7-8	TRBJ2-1	CASSLVWTTTSDEQFF	TGTGCCAGCAGCTTAGTCTGGACGACCACAAGTGATGAGCAGTTCTTC
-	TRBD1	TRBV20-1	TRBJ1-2	CSARLTGAGYGYTF	TGCAGTGCTAGGCTCACAGGGGCTGGTTATGGCTACACCTTC
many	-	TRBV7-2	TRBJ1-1	CASSLGAVALGAFF	TGTGCCAGCAGCTTAGGGGCGGTGGCCTTAGGAGCTTTCTTT
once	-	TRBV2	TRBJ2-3	CASSEIPSGPRAQYF	TGTGCCAGCAGTGAAATTCCGTCTGGGCCCCGAGCGCAGTATTTT
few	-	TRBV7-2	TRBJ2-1	CASSLTYANEQFF	TGTGCCAGCAGCTTAACATATGCCAATGAGCAGTTCTTC
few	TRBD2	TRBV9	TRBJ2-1	CASSRLAGTFPYNEQFF	TGTGCCAGCAGCCGTCTAGCGGGAACTTTCCCCTACAATGAGCAGTTCTTC
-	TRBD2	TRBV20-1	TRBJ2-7	CSAKGTSGRTNEQYF	TGCAGTGCCAAAGGGACTAGCGGGCGGACGAATGAGCAGTACTTC
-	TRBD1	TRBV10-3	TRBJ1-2	CAISWDRNYGYTF	TGTGCCATCAGTTGGGACAGGAACTATGGCTACACCTTC
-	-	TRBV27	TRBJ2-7	CASSAPGHSSYEQYF	TGTGCCAGCAGTGCCCCCGGACACAGCTCCTACGAGCAGTACTTC
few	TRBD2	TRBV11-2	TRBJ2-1	CASSLVGTSGRAAPAYNEQFF	TGTGCCAGCAGCTTAGTCGGGACTAGCGGGAGGGCCGCCCCGGCCTACAATGAGCAGTTCTTC
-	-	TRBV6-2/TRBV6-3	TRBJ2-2	CASSLKGRATGELFF	TGTGCCAGCAGTTTAAAAGGCCGAGCCACCGGGGAGCTGTTTTTT
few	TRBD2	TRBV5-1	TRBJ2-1	CASSLMISGRVYNEQFF	TGCGCCAGCAGCCTGATGATCAGCGGGAGGGTCTACAATGAGCAGTTCTTC
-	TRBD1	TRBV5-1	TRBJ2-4	CASSPLLGGEDKNIQYF	TGCGCCAGCAGCCCGCTCTTAGGGGGCGAGGACAAAAACATTCAGTACTTC
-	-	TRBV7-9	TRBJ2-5	CASTWDVQETQYF	TGTGCCAGCACCTGGGACGTTCAAGAGACCCAGTACTTC
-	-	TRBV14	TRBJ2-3	CASSQATVETQYF	TGTGCCAGCAGCCAGGCAACGGTGGAGACGCAGTATTTT
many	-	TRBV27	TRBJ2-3	CASSFWGDTQYF	TGTGCCAGCAGCTTTTGGGGCGATACGCAGTATTTT
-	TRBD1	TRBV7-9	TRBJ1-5	CASSLSGTGAQPQHF	TGTGCCAGCAGCTTATCCGGGACAGGGGCTCAGCCCCAGCATTTT
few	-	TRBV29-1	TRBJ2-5	CSARPSNLPGPQETQYF	TGCAGCGCTCGTCCGTCCAATCTGCCGGGACCTCAAGAGACCCAGTACTTC
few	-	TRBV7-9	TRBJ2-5	CASSFRDEEETQYF	TGTGCCAGCAGCTTTCGAGACGAGGAAGAGACCCAGTACTTC
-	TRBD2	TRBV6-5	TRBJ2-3	CASRSGSHTQYF	TGTGCCAGCAGGAGCGGGAGTCATACGCAGTATTTT
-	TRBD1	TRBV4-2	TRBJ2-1	CASSQDRDRVNEQFF	TGTGCCAGCAGCCAAGATCGGGACAGGGTCAATGAGCAGTTCTTC
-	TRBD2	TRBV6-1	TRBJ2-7	CASSEGDYQYEQYF	TGTGCCAGCAGTGAAGGGGACTACCAGTACGAGCAGTACTTC